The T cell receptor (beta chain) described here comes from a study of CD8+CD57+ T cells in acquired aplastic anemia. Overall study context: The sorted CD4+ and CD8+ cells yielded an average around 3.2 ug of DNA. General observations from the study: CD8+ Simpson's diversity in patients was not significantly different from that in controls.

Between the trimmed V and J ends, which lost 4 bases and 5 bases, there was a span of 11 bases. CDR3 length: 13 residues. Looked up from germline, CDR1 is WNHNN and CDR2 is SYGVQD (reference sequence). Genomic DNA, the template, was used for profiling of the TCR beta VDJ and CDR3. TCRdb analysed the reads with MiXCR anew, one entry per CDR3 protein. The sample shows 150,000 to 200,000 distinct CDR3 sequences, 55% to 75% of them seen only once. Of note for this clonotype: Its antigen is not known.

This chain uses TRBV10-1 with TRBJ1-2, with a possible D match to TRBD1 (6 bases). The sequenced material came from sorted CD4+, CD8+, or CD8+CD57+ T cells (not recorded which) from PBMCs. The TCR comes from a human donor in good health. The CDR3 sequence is CASSGQVGYGYTF. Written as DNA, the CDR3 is TGCGCCAGCAGTGGACAGGTCGGGTATGGCTACACCTTC.